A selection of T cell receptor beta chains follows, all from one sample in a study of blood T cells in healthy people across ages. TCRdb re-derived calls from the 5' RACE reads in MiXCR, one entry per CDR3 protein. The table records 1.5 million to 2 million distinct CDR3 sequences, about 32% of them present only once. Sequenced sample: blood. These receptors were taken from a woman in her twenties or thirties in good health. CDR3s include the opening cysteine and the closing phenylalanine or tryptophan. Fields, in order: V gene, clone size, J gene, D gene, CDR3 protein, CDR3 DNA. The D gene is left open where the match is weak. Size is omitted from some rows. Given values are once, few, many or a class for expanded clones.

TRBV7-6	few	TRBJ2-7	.	CASSLAGQDYEQYF	TGTGCCAGCAGCTTAGCTGGGCAGGACTACGAGCAGTACTTC
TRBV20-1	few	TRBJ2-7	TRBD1	CSARLQGRDYEQYF	TGCAGTGCTAGACTACAGGGGCGAGACTACGAGCAGTACTTC
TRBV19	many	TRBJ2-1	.	CASRGSGYYNEQFF	TGTGCCAGTAGGGGTAGCGGCTACTACAATGAGCAGTTCTTC
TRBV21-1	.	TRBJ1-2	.	CASTLFNYGYTF	TGTGCCAGCACCCTTTTCAACTATGGCTACACCTTC
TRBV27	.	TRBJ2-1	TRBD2	CASRRKGTSEFYNEQFF	TGTGCCAGCAGGCGCAAAGGGACTAGCGAGTTCTACAATGAGCAGTTCTTC
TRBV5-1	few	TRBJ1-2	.	CASSSSPGNYGYTF	TGCGCCAGCAGCTCCTCTCCAGGGAACTATGGCTACACCTTC
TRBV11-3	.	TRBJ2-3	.	CASSLVSGGDTQYF	TGTGCCAGCAGCTTAGTCAGCGGTGGTGATACGCAGTATTTT
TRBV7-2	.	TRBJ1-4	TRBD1	CASSSAQGAGEKLFF	TGTGCCAGCAGCTCAGCGCAGGGGGCCGGTGAAAAACTGTTTTTT
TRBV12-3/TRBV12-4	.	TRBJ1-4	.	CASSTGTWGEKLFF	TGTGCCAGCAGTACCGGGACCTGGGGTGAAAAACTGTTTTTT
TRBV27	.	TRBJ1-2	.	CASSLSADNYGYTF	TGTGCCAGCAGTTTATCGGCAGATAACTATGGCTACACCTTC
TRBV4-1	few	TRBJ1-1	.	CASSQQQKGHTEAFF	TGCGCCAGCAGCCAACAACAGAAGGGCCACACTGAAGCTTTCTTT
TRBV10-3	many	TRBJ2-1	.	CAISSGPNNEQFF	TGTGCCATCAGCTCGGGACCCAACAATGAGCAGTTCTTC
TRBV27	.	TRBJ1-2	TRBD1	CASGPGGGNYGYTF	TGTGCCAGCGGACCAGGGGGCGGTAACTATGGCTACACCTTC
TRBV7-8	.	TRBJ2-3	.	CASSLASNTQYF	TGTGCCAGCAGCTTAGCTAGCAATACGCAGTATTTT
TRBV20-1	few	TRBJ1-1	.	CSANPRFTEAFF	TGCAGTGCTAACCCAAGGTTCACTGAAGCTTTCTTT
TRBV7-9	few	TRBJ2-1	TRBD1	CASNRDSNNEQFF	TGTGCCAGCAACCGGGACAGTAACAATGAGCAGTTCTTC